A single T cell receptor (beta chain) is shown here with its context. The antigen is undetermined. The data belong to a study of shared clonotypes between healthy human individuals. Findings of the study overall: In contrast to clonotypes shared by all four donors, non-shared clonotypes had lower generation probabilities.

Naive CD8 isolation took CD45RO-negative cells positively selected for CCR7 and excluded terminally differentiated effector memory CD45RA+ cells. J was trimmed by 6 bases and V by 9 bases; bases with no gene match: 6. Germline V gives CDR1 MNHEY, CDR2 SMNVEV (reference sequence). This CDR3 is 13 amino acids long. Clones were read by immunoSEQ multiplex PCR, and TCRdb kept only the in-frame ones, dropping some. The table includes under 2,000,000 clones, approximately 94% detected once. Sequenced sample: naive CD8+ T cells sorted from blood. The receptor was isolated from a man between 18 and 35 years old in good health. The V call is TRBV27, the J call TRBJ2-2; 8 nucleotides agree with TRBD1. Here the CDR3 DNA reads TGTGCCAGTCAGGGGGCAGGTTCCGGGGAGCTGTTTTTT. Amino acids: CASQGAGSGELFF.